The 21 T cell receptor beta chains below come from one sample, sequenced in a study of T cell responses to AZD1222 COVID-19 vaccine. Using immunoSEQ multiplex PCR, the repertoire was profiled, and TCRdb retains in-frame clones only, with some absent. The table lists 150,000 to 180,000 clones, 88% of them singletons, with around 2.9% in the top ten. This specimen consisted of peripheral blood, obtained on day 0 of AZD1222 vaccination. These receptors were taken from an adult in good health.

The chain couples TRBV3-1 (or the pseudogene TRBV3-2) to TRBJ2-3, with TRBD2 matching 8 bases. Germline lookup yields CDR1 LGHDT and CDR2 YNNKEL (reference sequence). The CDR3 runs 16 residues. The junction had 11 bases not matched to a gene; V was cut back by 6 bases and J by 3 bases. Written as DNA, the CDR3 is TGTGCCAGCAGGCCCCTGGCGGGGGGCGGGACAGATACGCAGTATTTT. This gives the protein CASRPLAGGGTDTQYF.

The J gene is TRBJ2-5, the V gene TRBV2; 10 nucleotides match TRBD2. Germline CDR1 SNHLY, CDR2 FYNNEI. The V segment lost 7 bases and the J segment 0 bases; nucleotides outside the gene matches: 11. This CDR3 region has 17 residues. DNA of the CDR3: TGTGCCAGCACCGGGTCTAGCGGGGGTCAGTACCAAGAGACCCAGTACTTC. Protein: CASTGSSGGQYQETQYF.

This clone was picked up one time. This chain links TRBV27 with TRBJ2-3; TRBD1 or TRBD2 may be the D gene (5 bases each). V was trimmed by 8 bases and J by 2 bases, leaving 20 bases between them. This CDR3 contains 16 residues. The germline V gene encodes CDR1 MNHEY and CDR2 SMNVEV (reference sequence). The CDR3 loop is CASRWGNRVSTDTQYF. CDR3 nucleotide sequence: TGTGCCAGCCGTTGGGGGAACCGGGTCTCCACAGATACGCAGTATTTT.

The chain joins TRBV14 to TRBJ2-7, with D unclear. The CDR3 is made up of 12 amino acids. The germline V gene encodes CDR1 SGHDN and CDR2 FVKESK. The germline V and J ends were trimmed by 1 base and 3 bases, with 4 bases remaining between them. CDR3: CASSQVSYEQYF. Written as DNA, the CDR3 is TGTGCCAGCAGCCAAGTAAGCTACGAGCAGTACTTC.

The genes are TRBV4-3 and TRBJ2-3, with 9 nucleotides matching TRBD2. The CDR3 consists of 20 residues. Trimming took 0 bases from V and 0 from J; bases not matched to a gene: 13. Germline V lookup: CDR1 LGHNA, CDR2 YSLEER. The CDR3 nucleotides read TGCGCCAGCAGCCAAGATCTCTCCCTAGCGGGGCGAACTAGCACAGATACGCAGTATTTT. This translates into CASSQDLSLAGRTSTDTQYF.

This chain uses TRBV6-2 or TRBV6-3 with TRBJ1-3; D is perhaps TRBD1 (5 bases). In germline, CDR1 is MNHEY, CDR2 SVGEGT. V was pared by 5 bases and J by 0 bases, with 11 bases between. The CDR3 loop spans 15 amino acids. Here the CDR3 DNA reads TGTGCCAGCAGTGACGGACAACTCTCTGGAAACACCATATATTTT. Protein sequence: CASSDGQLSGNTIYF.

J is TRBJ1-1 and V is TRBV2; tentatively, D is TRBD1 (5 bases). Germline lookup yields CDR1 SNHLY and CDR2 FYNNEI. The CDR3 contains 13 residues. V was clipped by 6 bases and J by 0 bases, with 8 bases between them. For the CDR3, the DNA is TGTGCCAGCAGGCAGGGCTTGAACACTGAAGCTTTCTTT. This encodes CASRQGLNTEAFF.

The rearrangement links TRBV15 to TRBJ2-5, with a possible D match to TRBD1 (6 bases). The CDR3 consists of 16 residues. V lost 1 base and J 2 bases, leaving 14 bases between the germline ends. In germline, CDR1 is LNHNV, CDR2 YYDKDF (reference sequence). Here the CDR3 DNA reads TGTGCCACCAGCAGAGGGGAGCTAGGGGGACAAGAGACCCAGTACTTC. Translated: CATSRGELGGQETQYF.

The J gene is TRBJ1-4, the V gene TRBV6-6, with D possibly matching TRBD1 (5 bases). Trimming stripped 11 bases from V and 8 bases from J, with 24 bases between. Looked up from germline, CDR1 is MNHNY and CDR2 is SVGAGI (reference sequence). The CDR3 contains 15 residues. CDR3 sequence reads: CAGAPGGARGEKLFF. The CDR3 coding sequence is TGTGCCGGAGCTCCGGGAGGGGCAAGAGGGGAAAAACTGTTTTTT.

The table lists this clone with a few counts. This chain connects TRBV7-2 to TRBJ1-5, with TRBD1 matching over 8 bases. This CDR3 is 18 amino acids long. CDR1 is SGHTA and CDR2 is FQGNSA in the germline V gene. Unmatched junction bases numbered 10, after V lost 3 bases and J lost 0 bases. The CDR3 sequence is CASSLAGTGPYSNQPQHF. The CDR3 nucleotides read TGTGCCAGCAGCTTGGCCGGGACAGGCCCTTATAGCAATCAGCCCCAGCATTTT.

The chain carries TRBV10-1 and TRBJ2-5; the D call may be TRBD1 or TRBD2 (5 bases each). The length of the CDR3 is 14 residues. Germline CDR1 and CDR2: WNHNN and SYGVQD (reference sequence). V was shortened by 7 bases and J by 5 bases, with 17 bases between the two germline ends. CDR3 DNA sequence: TGCGCCAGCAAGGACCGGGACCGTACGGAGACCCAGTACTTC. Translating it yields CASKDRDRTETQYF.

V and J are TRBV5-1 and TRBJ1-4; 8 bases are shared with TRBD1. The CDR3 consists of 14 residues. Germline V lookup: CDR1 SGHRS, CDR2 YFSETQ. After removal of 5 bases from V and 6 bases from J, the junction contained 6 bases not matched to a gene. The CDR3 DNA is TGCGCCAGCAGGCCCTCGGGACAGGATGAAAAACTGTTTTTT. This codes for CASRPSGQDEKLFF. Full variable domain (rest looked up from reference TRBV5-1 and TRBJ1-4): KAGVTQTPRYLIKTRGQQVTLSCSPISGHRSVSWYQQTPGQGLQFLFEYFSETQRNKGNFPGRFSGRQFSNSRSEMNVSTLELGDSALYLCASRPSGQDEKLFFGSGTQLSVL.

V is TRBV24-1 and J is TRBJ2-2, with 11 bases that match TRBD2. Germline CDR1 KGHDR, CDR2 SFDVKD. V dropped 9 bases and J dropped 6; count of bases not matched to a gene: 5. The CDR3 extends over 14 amino acids. The CDR3 loop reads CATAGTSGPGELFF. The CDR3 DNA sequence: TGTGCCACCGCCGGGACTAGCGGACCCGGGGAGCTGTTTTTT.

The chain carries TRBV10-2 and TRBJ1-5, with TRBD1 identical over 8 bases. Trimming took 6 bases from V and 0 from J; bases not matched to a gene: 10. Germline assignment: CDR1 WSHSY and CDR2 SAAADI. The CDR3 is 17 amino acids. The CDR3 protein is CASSHGTGGYSNQPQHF. CDR3 nucleotide sequence: TGCGCCAGCAGCCACGGGACAGGAGGATATAGCAATCAGCCCCAGCATTTT.

The chain has TRBV7-8 and TRBJ1-2; D is unclear. The CDR3 is 14 residues long. Trimming removed 5 bases at V and 4 bases at J, with 14 bases between. The germline V gene has CDR1 SGHVS and CDR2 FQNEAQ. CDR3: CASSAGVGAYGYTF. CDR3 nucleotide sequence: TGTGCCAGCAGCGCCGGGGTGGGAGCCTATGGCTACACCTTC. Drawing the rest from reference TRBV7-8 and TRBJ1-2, the complete variable domain is GAGVSQSPRYKVAKRGQDVALRCDPISGHVSLFWYQQALGQGPEFLTYFQNEAQLDKSGLPSDRFFAERPEGSVSTLKIQRTQQEDSAVYLCASSAGVGAYGYTFGSGTRLTVV.

This chain links TRBV4-3 with TRBJ1-5; 7 bases match TRBD1. Per germline, CDR1 LGHNA and CDR2 YSLEER. The V and J ends lost 0 bases and 3 bases, in that order; junction bases with no gene match: 8. This CDR3 contains 17 residues. The CDR3 nucleotides are TGCGCCAGCAGCCAAGATTACGGCAGGGGGAACAATCAGCCCCAGCATTTT. This gives the protein CASSQDYGRGNNQPQHF.

This rearrangement joins TRBV9 to TRBJ1-6; 7 nucleotides agree with TRBD1. Germline lookup yields CDR1 SGDLS and CDR2 YYNGEE. This CDR3 is built from 15 residues. Trimming removed 0 bases from V and 8 bases from J; junction bases left unmatched: 5. CDR3 sequence reads: CASSVEGTAYSPLHF. CDR3 DNA sequence: TGTGCCAGCAGCGTAGAAGGGACAGCTTATTCACCCCTCCACTTT.

The rearrangement joins TRBV4-1 to TRBJ1-1, with D perhaps TRBD1 (5 bases). There are 14 residues in the CDR3. Germline CDR1 and CDR2: MGHRA and YSYEKL. The V and J ends lost 5 bases and 7 bases respectively, with 17 bases between them. CDR3: CASSSNWGGNEAFF. The CDR3 region has the DNA TGCGCCAGCAGCAGTAATTGGGGGGGAAATGAAGCTTTCTTT.

The chain is built from TRBV18 and TRBJ1-2; the D gene is possibly TRBD1 (5 bases). Trimming stripped 4 bases from V and 8 bases from J, with 23 bases between. The germline V gene encodes CDR1 KGHSH and CDR2 LQKENI. CDR3 length: 16 amino acids. CDR3 in amino acids: CASSRRDRADQGGYTF. Written as DNA, the CDR3 is TGTGCCAGCTCACGGCGGGACCGAGCCGACCAAGGAGGCTACACCTTC. Together with reference TRBV18 and TRBJ1-2, the CDR3 gives the full variable domain: NAGVMQNPRHLVRRRGQEARLRCSPMKGHSHVYWYRQLPEEGLKFMVYLQKENIIDESGMPKERFSAEFPKEGPSILRIQQVVRGDSAAYFCASSRRDRADQGGYTFGSGTRLTVV.

This chain joins TRBV7-2 and TRBJ1-6; 8 nucleotides line up with TRBD1. CDR1 and CDR2 (germline): SGHTA, FQGNSA. The junction had 7 bases not matched to a gene; V was cut back by 5 bases and J by 10 bases. The length of the CDR3 is 14 residues. The CDR3 region has the DNA TGTGCCAGCAGCAGTCAGGGGGCTGCGTCACCCCTCCACTTT. Translated, it gives CASSSQGAASPLHF.

The gene calls are TRBV28 and TRBJ1-1; D call uncertain. The CDR3 has 14 amino acids. Germline V gene data show CDR1 as MDHEN and CDR2 as SYDVKM. Trimming took 3 bases from V and 0 from J, leaving 8 bases between them. This CDR3 is CASSLLQMNTEAFF. The CDR3 nucleotides are TGTGCCAGCAGTTTGTTACAGATGAACACTGAAGCTTTCTTT.